This T cell receptor (beta chain) derives from a study of cytomegalovirus exposure and HLA in healthy donors. Study results and limitations: Most TCR sequences were rare, but some public TCRs occurred in many donors. Under in vitro conditions, a few CMV-associated chains were confirmed as specific for CMV antigens. Reports credit the classifier with highly specific, highly sensitive diagnosis of cytomegalovirus status.

Here immunoSEQ multiplex PCR was the method, and the copy in TCRdb shows in-frame clones only, minus some. Counted here are 150,000 to 180,000 clones, 75% to 90% occurring once; the ten biggest clones make up under 25%. For this clone: Its antigen remains unidentified.

The length of the CDR3 is 17 residues. V lost 5 bases, J lost 2 bases, and 8 bases stayed unmatched. Germline CDR1 is SGHTA and CDR2 is FQGNSA. This receptor was obtained from a man aged 18 to 30 in good health and CMV-seropositive. Sequencing input: PBMCs. V usage is TRBV7-2 and J usage is TRBJ2-3, with TRBD2 matching 12 bases. CDR3 nucleotide sequence: TGTGCCAGCAGCCGCTTCCCTAGCGGGGGGGCCACAGATACGCAGTATTTT. Protein: CASSRFPSGGATDTQYF.